The subject of this entry is one TCR beta chain. The sample belongs to a study of blood T cell repertoires in COVID-19. Measured with immunoSEQ multiplex PCR; TCRdb has only the in-frame clones, and not every one. The sample has some 150,000 clones; about 83% are singletons. Deletions cut 4 bases from V and 2 bases from J, with 12 bases between. The germline V gene encodes CDR1 MNHEY and CDR2 SMNVEV (reference sequence). The CDR3 extends over 14 amino acids. The clonotype originates from a human donor in a cohort sampled during active COVID-19. Specimen: peripheral blood. The chain recombines TRBV27 with TRBJ2-7, with D tentatively TRBD1 (6 bases). CDR3 nucleotides: TGTGCCAGCAGTTCCTGGACAGATACCTACGAGCAGTACTTC. Its translation: CASSSWTDTYEQYF.